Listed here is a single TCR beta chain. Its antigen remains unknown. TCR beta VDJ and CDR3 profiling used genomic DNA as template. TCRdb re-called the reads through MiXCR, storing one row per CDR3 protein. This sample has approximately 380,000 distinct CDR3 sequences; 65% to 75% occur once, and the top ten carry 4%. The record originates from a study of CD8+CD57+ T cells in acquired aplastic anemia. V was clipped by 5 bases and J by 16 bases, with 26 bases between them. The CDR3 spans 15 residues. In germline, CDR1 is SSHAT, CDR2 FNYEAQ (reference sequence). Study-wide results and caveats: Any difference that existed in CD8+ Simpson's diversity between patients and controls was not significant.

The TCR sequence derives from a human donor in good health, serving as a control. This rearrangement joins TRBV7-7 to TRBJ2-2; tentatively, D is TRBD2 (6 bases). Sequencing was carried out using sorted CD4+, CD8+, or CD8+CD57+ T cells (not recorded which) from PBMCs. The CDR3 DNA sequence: TGTGCCAGCAGCACAGGTAGCGGATGGGCCGGGGCCCAGTTTTTT. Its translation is CASSTGSGWAGAQFF.